Following are 14 T cell receptor beta chains from one sample sequenced in a study of OX40 agonist ivuxolimab in advanced cancers. TCRdb keeps only in-frame clones here, not all; method: immunoSEQ multiplex PCR. The table includes 74,000 or so clones, less than 95% detected once. The starting material was CD4+ or CD8+ T cells sorted from blood, obtained in a trial of the OX40 agonist ivuxolimab. These receptors were collected from an adult with an advanced solid tumor such as melanoma, head and neck, liver or kidney cancer.

The CDR3 loop reads CASSLSLAGGPGTQYF. CDR3 nucleotide sequence: TGTGCCAGCAGTTTATCGTTGGCGGGGGGGCCGGGTACGCAGTATTTT. This sequence joins TRBV27 and TRBJ2-3; the match to TRBD2 covers 9 bases. Germline CDR1 reads MNHEY; CDR2 reads SMNVEV (reference sequence). V lost 0 bases to trimming and J lost 8 bases; unmatched junction nucleotides: 9. CDR3 size: 16 residues.

The chain uses TRBV10-3 and TRBJ2-1; a weak D match, TRBD2 (7 bases). The germline gives CDR1 ENHRY, CDR2 SYGVKD. V shed 2 bases and J shed 6 bases, with 14 bases lying between them. The CDR3 contains 15 residues. The DNA for the CDR3 is TGTGCCATCAGTGAGAGGGGGGGGGAACCCAATGAGCAGTTCTTC. Its protein product is CAISERGGEPNEQFF.

This clone occurred once. The J gene is TRBJ1-1, the V gene TRBV7-2, with D unresolved. The length of the CDR3 is 13 residues. Looked up from germline, CDR1 is SGHTA and CDR2 is FQGNSA. V was clipped by 6 bases and J by 1 base, with 9 bases between them. The CDR3 region has the DNA TGTGCCAGCAGGTTACAACCGAACACTGAAGCTTTCTTT. This translates into CASRLQPNTEAFF.

J is TRBJ2-4 and V is TRBV11-2; D is perhaps TRBD2 (5 bases). CDR1 is SGHAT, CDR2 FQNNGV, per germline. The CDR3 has 16 amino acids. Trimming took 5 bases from V and 0 from J, leaving 14 bases between them. The chain's CDR3 is CASSPSDFLAKNIQYF. CDR3 nucleotides: TGTGCCAGCAGCCCTTCGGACTTCCTAGCCAAAAACATTCAGTACTTC.

This chain uses TRBV4-1 with TRBJ2-7; possibly TRBD2 for D (6 bases). Germline CDR1 is MGHRA and CDR2 is YSYEKL. The CDR3 runs 15 residues. The V end was cut by 0 bases, the J end by 0 bases, with 9 bases between. The CDR3 sequence is CASSQDAGLSYEQYF. CDR3 sequence (DNA): TGCGCCAGCAGCCAAGATGCGGGGCTCTCCTACGAGCAGTACTTC.

The rearrangement uses TRBV10-3 and TRBJ2-5, with a weak D call TRBD2 (5 bases). Trimming took off 8 bases at V and 2 bases at J, with 15 bases between the two ends. The germline gives CDR1 ENHRY, CDR2 SYGVKD. This CDR3 contains 14 residues. The CDR3 reads CAIGTSPGQETQYF. The CDR3, as DNA: TGTGCCATCGGAACGTCCCCGGGGCAAGAGACCCAGTACTTC.

The chain couples TRBV5-4 to TRBJ2-1; 8 bases match TRBD1. There are 14 residues in the CDR3. V dropped 0 bases and J dropped 6; count of bases not matched to a gene: 2. Germline CDR1 SGHNT, CDR2 YYREEE (reference sequence). CDR3 in DNA: TGTGCCAGCAGCTTGGGACAGGGGTTCAATGAGCAGTTCTTC. It specifies CASSLGQGFNEQFF.

This chain joins TRBV4-2 and TRBJ1-2; D gene unclear. Germline-derived CDR1 and CDR2 are LGHNA and YNFKEQ. The CDR3 extends over 13 amino acids. V was shortened by 1 base and J by 8 bases, with 11 bases between the two germline ends. The CDR3 loop is CASSQVGERGYTF. The CDR3 bases are TGTGCCAGCAGCCAAGTCGGGGAGCGCGGCTACACCTTC.

The chain combines TRBV7-8 with TRBJ1-2; D is unresolved. This CDR3 region has 17 residues. From germline, CDR1 is SGHVS and CDR2 FQNEAQ. V lost 1 base and J lost 2, with 17 bases in between. The CDR3 coding sequence is TGTGCCAGCAGCTTAGAGGGTAGGCGGAGCTTGAACTATGGCTACACCTTC. Amino acids: CASSLEGRRSLNYGYTF. The whole variable domain, filled in from reference TRBV7-8 and TRBJ1-2, reads GAGVSQSPRYKVAKRGQDVALRCDPISGHVSLFWYQQALGQGPEFLTYFQNEAQLDKSGLPSDRFFAERPEGSVSTLKIQRTQQEDSAVYLCASSLEGRRSLNYGYTFGSGTRLTVV.

This rearrangement joins TRBV19 to TRBJ1-5, with D tentatively TRBD1 (5 bases). This CDR3 comprises 13 residues. V lost 2 bases and J 8 bases, leaving 10 bases between the germline ends. In germline, CDR1 is LNHDA, CDR2 SQIVND (reference sequence). CDR3 protein: CASSISTDEPQHF. In DNA, the CDR3 is TGTGCCAGTAGTATATCGACAGACGAGCCCCAGCATTTT. Variable domain in full (rest from reference TRBV19 and TRBJ1-5): DGGITQSPKYLFRKEGQNVTLSCEQNLNHDAMYWYRQDPGQGLRLIYYSQIVNDFQKGDIAEGYSVSREKKESFPLTVTSAQKNPTAFYLCASSISTDEPQHFGDGTRLSIL.

This chain joins TRBV19 and TRBJ2-7; 12 bases are a match to TRBD2. Trimming cost V 5 bases and J 7 bases; bases outside gene matches: 9. Per the germline V gene, CDR1 is LNHDA and CDR2 is SQIVND (reference sequence). The CDR3 sequence is 15 residues long. This CDR3 is CASSSRLAGAWEQYF. The CDR3 coding sequence is TGTGCCAGTAGTTCCCGACTAGCGGGAGCGTGGGAGCAGTACTTC.

The gene calls are TRBV18 and TRBJ1-1, with D tentatively TRBD1 (5 bases). V was trimmed by 3 bases and J by 1 base, leaving 12 bases between them. The CDR3 consists of 15 residues. Germline V gene data show CDR1 as KGHSH and CDR2 as LQKENI. CDR3: CASSPTRQTNTEAFF. In nucleotides, the CDR3 is TGTGCCAGCTCACCTACGAGACAGACGAACACTGAAGCTTTCTTT.

Concerning this clone: One junction end does not reproduce the germline sequence, and a read error may be involved. The V call is TRBV28, the J call TRBJ1-4, with a possible D match to TRBD1 (6 bases). CDR3 length: 14 amino acids. Per the germline V gene, CDR1 is MDHEN and CDR2 is SYDVKM. The DNA of the CDR3 is TGTGCCAGCAGGAGGTCAGGGGTAGGTGAAGAACTGTTTTTT. It yields the protein CASRRSGVGEELFF.

The rearrangement joins TRBV5-6 to TRBJ2-6; TRBD2 is a possible D gene (6 bases). Deletions cut 6 bases from V and 0 bases from J, with 13 bases between. Germline-derived CDR1 and CDR2 are SGHDT and YYEEEE. CDR3 length: 16 residues. The CDR3 sequence is CASKEGLSSGANVLTF. The CDR3 DNA reads TGTGCCAGCAAGGAGGGGCTAAGCTCTGGGGCCAACGTCCTGACTTTC.